This T cell receptor beta chain was found in a study of T cells in Graves' hyperthyroidism and ophthalmopathy (dated by TCRdb to the late 2010s). About the study as a whole: Peripheral blood samples were taken at initial diagnosis, before any treatment was given. TCR V-J signatures able to tell the groups apart were searched for in a discovery cohort of around 95 patients, of whom over 40 had Graves' ophthalmopathy and about 55 had stable Graves' hyperthyroidism. Prospective prediction of ophthalmopathy was tested in an independent validation cohort consisting of 18 to 20 hyperthyroidism patients and approximately 16 patients who later progressed to ophthalmopathy. The approximately 98 discovery patients were randomly divided into training and test sets at a 7:3 ratio. Thyroid tissue and blood T-cell repertoires from six Graves' hyperthyroidism patients were also compared in the study. Once sampling was done, hyperthyroidism patients were given methimazole at a starting dose of 30 mg daily, whereas ophthalmopathy patients were given high-dose intravenous methylprednisolone. The paper reports TCR Vbeta CDR3 sequencing of some 140 peripheral blood samples: some 41 ophthalmopathy, fewer than 80 hyperthyroidism and around 17 progressor patients. The investigation overall reported the following: A 13 V-J signature model separated ophthalmopathy from stable hyperthyroidism, with around 88% sensitivity and 81.08% specificity in cross-validation and 80%/75% in testing. Most expanded thyroid clonotypes (frequency above 0.001) were also detected in blood, suggesting blood repertoires may reflect thyroid immune responses. In validation, progression to ophthalmopathy was predicted by the model with 65% to 71% sensitivity and roughly 76% specificity, a median of 6.5 months before onset. Sample size was not statistically predetermined, and blinding of investigators to group allocation was not performed.

This clonotype has ten or more counts. There is no known antigen for this receptor. No base qualities exist here, and no much larger clone lies one base off it. Graves' hyperthyroidism was defined as stable when no progression to ophthalmopathy occurred over 18 months of follow-up. Hyperthyroidism patients were aged 18 to 65 years and newly diagnosed, with disease duration of less than 2 months. Any patient with an uncontrolled infection, another autoimmune disease, pregnancy or lactation was excluded. Clinical symptoms, serum thyroxine and TRAb, thyroid ultrasound, and orbital computed tomography formed the basis for the diagnoses. Ficoll-Paque density gradient centrifugation was used to isolate PBMCs from 8.5 to 10 ml of fresh peripheral blood. Total RNA was extracted with Trizol reagent, and quality was checked on an Agilent 2100 Bioanalyzer. Trimming takes 2 bases off V and 3 bases off J; junction bases not matched to a gene: 2. From the cysteine through the phenylalanine, the CDR3 covers 15 amino acids. The CDR3 DNA has 45 bases and is translated from base 1. As encoded in the germline V gene, CDR1 is MNHEY while CDR2 is SVGEGT.

The TCR beta CDR3 regions were amplified from RNA transcripts. A first-round RT-PCR of the TCR CDR3 used the HTBI primer set with the Qiagen OneStep RT-PCR kit. A second multiplex PCR round built the libraries, followed by size selection and purification. Libraries were sequenced paired-end with 100 bp reads on an Illumina HiSeq2000. From the authors' description of their analysis: Raw data were processed with SOAPnuke, discarding reads with adapters, uncalled bases, mean Phred below 15, or no exact constant-primer or identifier match. High-quality paired reads were merged using COPE v1.2.5, and each unique nucleotide sequence was defined as a clonotype. Clonotypes were aligned to IMGT TRBV, TRBD and TRBJ reference segments using MiTCR v1.1. The analysis was restricted to V-J combinations with a frequency above 0.0001, which together covered 99.2% of the repertoires. A TCS score was defined as the ratio between F50 (clonal expansion) and ExV (chaos), using BLOSUM62-based TCRdist between CDR3 peptides within each V-J. Welch's t-statistics and random forest reduced some 510 V-J features to 13, which were used in a naive Bayes classifier (R e1071). TCRdb reanalyzed the raw reads on its own, using fastp at Q25 for trimming and MiXCR for clone calling, and kept in-frame beta chains. Rows are combined by CDR3 protein, so each entry shows the most common genes and DNA. What appears here as the V and J calls and clone size reflects TCRdb's work, not the paper's. Recorded for this sample are hundreds of thousands of distinct CDR3 sequences; over 15% of them occurred a single time. The leading ten clones occupy roughly 18% of the sample.

The sequence was obtained from a young woman with Graves' hyperthyroidism. The specimen sequenced was blood. Recombination joined TRBV6-2 or TRBV6-3 with TRBJ2-7; 12 bases in the middle match TRBD2. The CDR3 sequence is CASSYATSGSYEQYF. DNA sequence: TGTGCCAGCAGTTACGCGACTAGCGGGAGCTACGAGCAGTACTTC.